A selection of T cell receptor beta chains follows, all from one sample in a study of blood T cell repertoires in COVID-19. The repertoire was sequenced with immunoSEQ multiplex PCR; TCRdb's copy has only in-frame clones and lacks some. In the table there are under 150,000 clones, about 83% of which are singletons. Sequencing was done on a sample of PBMCs or T cells enriched from blood (not recorded which). The receptors were gathered from a woman aged 45-60 years who had been exposed to COVID-19. Each CDR3 is given with its conserved first and last residue. D genes are given only for firm matches. Rows may omit the clone size; those that give it use once, few, many or a size class.

d_call clone_size j_call v_call cdr3_nt cdr3_aa
TRBD2 . TRBJ2-1 TRBV9 TGTGCCAGCAGCGTAGATCCCTCGGGGCTAGCGGGCCACAATGAGCAGTTCTTC CASSVDPSGLAGHNEQFF
TRBD2 . TRBJ2-5 TRBV12-5 TGTGCTAGTGGCAACGGACTAGCTCATCGACAAGAGACCCAGTACTTC CASGNGLAHRQETQYF
. . TRBJ1-2 TRBV7-9 TGTGCCAGCAGCACTGTGAGTGGCTACACCTTC CASSTVSGYTF
. . TRBJ2-5 TRBV7-8 TGTGCCAGCAGTCCCCTAGGACTATACAAAGAGACCCAGTACTTC CASSPLGLYKETQYF
TRBD1 . TRBJ1-2 TRBV4-1 TGCGCCAGCAGCCAAGATGGGCAGGGGGCGGGGGGCTACACCTTC CASSQDGQGAGGYTF
. . TRBJ2-1 TRBV15 TGTGCCACCAGCTCCACTACTGATAGCTCCTACAATGAGCAGTTCTTC CATSSTTDSSYNEQFF
TRBD2 once TRBJ2-1 TRBV19 TGTGCCAGTAGCGGTGCGGGCGGGAGGTCCTCGGGGCAGTTCTTC CASSGAGGRSSGQFF
. . TRBJ1-2 TRBV19 TGTGCCAGTAGTATCCTGACCCTACGGGATGGCTACACCTTC CASSILTLRDGYTF
TRBD1 . TRBJ1-2 TRBV6-5 TGTGCCAGCAGTACAGGGGGTCGGGGCTATGGCTACACCTTC CASSTGGRGYGYTF
. . TRBJ2-2 TRBV6-5 TGTGCCAGCAGTTACGGCGACCCGGGGGGGGAGCTGTTTTTT CASSYGDPGGELFF
. once TRBJ2-3 TRBV7-2 TGTGCCAGCAGCTTAAGGGGGTCAGATACGCAGTATTTT CASSLRGSDTQYF
. . TRBJ2-1 TRBV10-1 TGCGCCAGCAGTGAATCCCACCGTGAGGGCCCCTACAATGAGCAGTTCTTC CASSESHREGPYNEQFF
TRBD2 . TRBJ2-3 TRBV5-1 TGCGCCAGCAGCTTGAAAGCGGGGGTGGGCACAGATACGCAGTATTTT CASSLKAGVGTDTQYF
. . TRBJ1-1 TRBV21-1 TGTGCCAGCAGCAAAGGCCGGACTGAAGCTTTCTTT CASSKGRTEAFF
. . TRBJ2-7 TRBV7-3 TGTGCCAGCAGCCCTATACCTGGCGAGCTAGGCGAGCAGTACTTC CASSPIPGELGEQYF
TRBD1 . TRBJ2-7 TRBV6-5 TGTGCCAGCAATGGACAGGGCCACGAGCAGTACTTC CASNGQGHEQYF
. . TRBJ1-5 TRBV18 TGTGCCAGCTCCGCTGCGGGTCGCAATCAGCCCCAGCATTTT CASSAAGRNQPQHF
. . TRBJ2-7 TRBV15 TGTGCCACCAGCAGAAGTAAGCAAGACAGGCTCTCCGAGCAGTACTTC CATSRSKQDRLSEQYF
. . TRBJ1-3 TRBV7-8 TGTGCCAGCAGCTTATCTTTTGGAAACACCATATATTTT CASSLSFGNTIYF
TRBD2 . TRBJ2-3 TRBV10-1 TGCGCCAGCAGTGCGGGGGGGCAGGTAGATACGCAGTATTTT CASSAGGQVDTQYF